This entry features one TCR beta chain sequence. Its matching antigen is unknown. The data were taken from a study of blood T cells in healthy people across ages. Turning to the study itself: The template switching approach captured approximately one barcoded beta molecule for every two T cells. Study findings and constraints: It was not possible, with unsorted PBMCs, to conclusively compare naive and antigen-experienced cells.

Combining a sample-barcoded 5' primer with a J-beta primer mix, a second PCR ran for 7 to 11 cycles. Every molecule of cDNA carried a tag from a template-switch adaptor with 12 random nucleotides. TCRdb redid the calling of the 5' RACE reads with MiXCR, one entry per CDR3 protein. The profile shows more than 800,000 distinct CDR3 sequences, around 45% of them singletons. J lost 0 bases, V lost 2 bases, and 5 bases had no gene match. The CDR3 loop spans 16 amino acids. Per germline, CDR1 SGHDT and CDR2 YYEEEE. Total RNA, at least 6 micrograms per sample, was extracted from PBMCs. The receptor was isolated from a woman in her sixties in good health. Sequenced input: blood. The chain has TRBV5-6 and TRBJ2-3; 8 positions match TRBD2. DNA for the CDR3: TGTGCCAGCAGCTTTCGCGGGAGGCTTAGCACAGATACGCAGTATTTT. Protein product: CASSFRGRLSTDTQYF.